This TCR beta chain was identified during a study of OX40 agonist ivuxolimab in advanced cancers. Study-level information: As their treatment, patients were administered ivuxolimab, an agonistic anti-OX40 (CD134) antibody. Whole-study findings and limits: Expanded clones were, on average, more numerous among CD8+ T cells than CD4+. Low normalized clonal expansion also occurred in some nonresponding patients. In the 0.1-3.0 mg/kg groups, partial responders showed among the lowest expansion.

Only in-frame clones appear in the TCRdb table, and some are missing; sequencing was by immunoSEQ multiplex PCR. This table has some 16,000 clones, 76% appearing once. Of note for this clone: Its matching antigen is unknown.

The clonotype originates from an adult with an advanced solid tumor such as melanoma, head and neck, liver or kidney cancer. The sample in question was CD4+ or CD8+ T cells sorted from blood, obtained in a trial of the OX40 agonist ivuxolimab.

The CDR3 loop reads CASSYSFQGAYEQYF. CDR3 nucleotides: TGTGCCAGCAGTTATAGTTTCCAGGGGGCATACGAGCAGTACTTC. The chain links TRBV6-6 to TRBJ2-7; TRBD1 matches at 8 bases. Germline values: CDR1 MNHNY, CDR2 SVGAGI (reference sequence). CDR3 length equals 15 residues. Germline trimming cut 3 bases from V and 4 bases from J; bases unmatched to any gene: 8.